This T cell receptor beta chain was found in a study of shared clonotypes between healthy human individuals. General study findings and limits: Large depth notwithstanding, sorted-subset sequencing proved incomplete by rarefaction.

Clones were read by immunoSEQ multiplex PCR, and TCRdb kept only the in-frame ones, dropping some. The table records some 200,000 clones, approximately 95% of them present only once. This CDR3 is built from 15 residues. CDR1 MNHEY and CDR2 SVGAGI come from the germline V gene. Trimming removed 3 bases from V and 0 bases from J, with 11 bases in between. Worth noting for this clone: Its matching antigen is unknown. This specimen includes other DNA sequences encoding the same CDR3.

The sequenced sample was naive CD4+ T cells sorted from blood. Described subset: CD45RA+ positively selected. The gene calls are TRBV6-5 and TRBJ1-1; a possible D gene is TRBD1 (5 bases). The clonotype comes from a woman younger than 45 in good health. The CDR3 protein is CASSYSGTVNTEAFF. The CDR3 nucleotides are TGTGCCAGCAGTTATTCCGGGACGGTGAACACTGAAGCTTTCTTT.